Presented here are 27 T cell receptor beta chains from one specimen sequenced in a study of cytomegalovirus exposure and HLA in healthy donors. This PCR relied on a set of 60 Vbeta primers and 13 Jbeta primers. Libraries were prepared by immunoSEQ multiplex PCR; TCRdb keeps only in-frame clonotypes and omits some of them. The table has some 120,000 clones, about 68% seen once. The sequenced material came from PBMCs. These receptors all come from a middle-aged woman in good health and CMV-seropositive.

The chain has TRBV7-3 and TRBJ2-3; TRBD1 aligns across 8 bases. CDR1 and CDR2 (germline): SGHTA, FQGTGA. This CDR3 contains 15 residues. J gave up 2 bases and V 4 bases, and 5 bases lay outside the gene matches. CDR3 nucleotide sequence: TGTGCCAGCAGCTCCGACAGGGGTGTCACAGATACGCAGTATTTT. Amino acids: CASSSDRGVTDTQYF.

This clone occurred once. The chain recombines TRBV30 with TRBJ2-3; D uncertain. The CDR3 covers 12 residues. From germline, CDR1 is GTSNPN and CDR2 SVGIG (reference sequence). Trimming removed 2 bases at V and 1 base at J, with 4 bases between. In nucleotides, the CDR3 is TGTGCCTGGAGTAGCGGCACAGATACGCAGTATTTT. Encoded protein: CAWSSGTDTQYF.

The chain uses TRBV5-4 and TRBJ2-7, with 7 bases aligning to TRBD2. The CDR3 contains 16 residues. J gave up 2 bases and V 0 bases, and 8 bases lay outside the gene matches. From germline, CDR1 is SGHNT and CDR2 YYREEE (reference sequence). CDR3: CASSLEPLAVPYEQYF. CDR3 nucleotide sequence: TGTGCCAGCAGCTTGGAACCTCTAGCGGTTCCCTACGAGCAGTACTTC.

V gene TRBV29-1 combines with J gene TRBJ2-7; 8 bases fit TRBD1. There are 12 residues in the CDR3. Unmatched junction bases numbered 8, after V lost 6 bases and J lost 7 bases. Germline V gene data show CDR1 as SQVTM and CDR2 as ANQGSEA. CDR3 in amino acids: CSVRDRLGEQYF. The CDR3 region has the DNA TGCAGCGTGAGGGACAGGCTGGGGGAGCAGTACTTC.

This clone has more than one count but fewer than ten. The chain combines TRBV19 with TRBJ2-7, with D possibly matching TRBD1 (6 bases). The V and J ends lost 5 bases and 4 bases respectively, with 21 bases between them. Germline V lookup: CDR1 LNHDA, CDR2 SQIVND (reference sequence). CDR3 length: 16 residues. CDR3 DNA sequence: TGTGCCAGTAGTGCATATCTGGGGGCGCGAGCTTACGAGCAGTACTTC. Translating gives CASSAYLGARAYEQYF. The full variable domain, completed using reference TRBV19 and TRBJ2-7, is DGGITQSPKYLFRKEGQNVTLSCEQNLNHDAMYWYRQDPGQGLRLIYYSQIVNDFQKGDIAEGYSVSREKKESFPLTVTSAQKNPTAFYLCASSAYLGARAYEQYFGPGTRLTVT.

The J gene is TRBJ1-2, the V gene TRBV25-1; D gene uncertain. The germline CDR1 and CDR2 sequences are MGHDK and SYGVNS. The length of the CDR3 is 15 residues. Trimming shortened V by 2 bases and J by 3 bases, and 13 bases separated the two germline ends. The CDR3 protein is CASSEAVGYHYGYTF. In nucleotides, the CDR3 is TGTGCCAGCAGTGAAGCTGTGGGCTATCACTATGGCTACACCTTC.

The gene calls are TRBV25-1 and TRBJ2-2, with TRBD1 as a possible D gene (5 bases). Germline values: CDR1 MGHDK, CDR2 SYGVNS. This CDR3 contains 15 residues. The V and J ends lost 6 bases and 1 base respectively, with 12 bases between them. The CDR3 region has the DNA TGTGCCAGCAGCCCGAAGACAGTGAACACCGGGGAGCTGTTTTTT. Residues: CASSPKTVNTGELFF.

This chain connects TRBV29-1 to TRBJ2-1; D gene unclear. The CDR3 consists of 10 residues. Germline V gene lookup returns CDR1 SQVTM and CDR2 ANQGSEA. The CDR3 sequence is CTTDGDEQFF. The DNA of the CDR3 is TGCACCACAGACGGCGATGAGCAGTTCTTC.

This rearrangement joins TRBV27 to TRBJ2-1; possibly TRBD2 for D (6 bases). The CDR3 is 16 amino acids. Germline lookup yields CDR1 MNHEY and CDR2 SMNVEV (reference sequence). V was clipped by 5 bases and J by 0 bases, with 14 bases between them. The CDR3 coding sequence is TGTGCCAGCAGTCCGAGGGAGGCCTCCTCCTACAATGAGCAGTTCTTC. Protein: CASSPREASSYNEQFF.

The rearrangement joins TRBV2 to TRBJ2-2, with 7 bases matching TRBD1. CDR1 is SNHLY, CDR2 FYNNEI, per germline. V was pared by 10 bases and J by 0 bases, with 8 bases of the junction left unmatched. CDR3 length equals 15 residues. CDR3 sequence: CATLGQAANTGELFF. The CDR3 DNA sequence: TGTGCCACCTTAGGACAGGCCGCGAACACCGGGGAGCTGTTTTTT.

This rearrangement joins TRBV28 to TRBJ2-5, with D perhaps TRBD2 (5 bases). CDR1 is MDHEN and CDR2 is SYDVKM in the germline V gene. The ends were cut back, 4 bases at V and 4 bases at J, with 13 bases in the middle. The CDR3 has 14 amino acids. CDR3 bases: TGTGCCAGCAGTTCCCCGGTTGGGAGAGAGACCCAGTACTTC. Amino acid sequence: CASSSPVGRETQYF.

The chain combines TRBV5-1 with TRBJ2-1; the D is unclear. V lost 1 base to trimming and J lost 6 bases, with 17 bases between them. The CDR3 runs 16 residues. The V gene's germline CDR1 is SGHRS and CDR2 YFSETQ. The CDR3 region has the DNA TGCGCCAGCAGCTTGATATCTTCGGCGGTCACCAATGAGCAGTTCTTC. Amino acids: CASSLISSAVTNEQFF.

The CDR3 here is CASSVTGSTTDTQYF. The CDR3 nucleotides read TGTGCCAGCAGCGTGACCGGGTCTACCACAGATACGCAGTATTTT. The chain combines TRBV7-9 with TRBJ2-3; D is undetermined. Germline-derived CDR1 and CDR2 are SEHNR and FQNEAQ (reference sequence). V dropped 5 bases and J dropped 2 bases, with 14 bases sitting between them. The CDR3 loop spans 15 amino acids.

CDR3 bases: TGTGCCAGCAGGTACCAGGCGAGATCAACTAATGAAAAACTGTTTTTT. The encoded protein is CASRYQARSTNEKLFF. The J gene is TRBJ1-4, the V gene TRBV2; no clear D gene. The CDR3 runs to 16 residues. In germline, CDR1 is SNHLY, CDR2 FYNNEI. The V end was cut by 6 bases, the J end by 0 bases, with 14 bases between.

The chain couples TRBV29-1 to TRBJ2-5; the match to TRBD1 covers 9 bases. The J segment lost 5 bases and the V segment lost 7 bases, leaving 11 bases of the junction unmatched. Germline assignment: CDR1 SQVTM and CDR2 ANQGSEA. The CDR3 contains 14 residues. The CDR3: CSATGDREVETQYF. In nucleotides, the CDR3 is TGCAGCGCCACCGGGGACAGGGAGGTTGAGACCCAGTACTTC. Together with reference TRBV29-1 and TRBJ2-5, the CDR3 gives the full variable domain: SAVISQKPSRDICQRGTSLTIQCQVDSQVTMMFWYRQQPGQSLTLIATANQGSEATYESGFVIDKFPISRPNLTFSTLTVSNMSPEDSSIYLCSATGDREVETQYFGPGTRLLVL.

The chain carries TRBV5-8 and TRBJ1-1, with D tentatively TRBD1 (6 bases). V lost 4 bases and J 7 bases, leaving 11 bases between the germline ends. Per germline, CDR1 SGHTS and CDR2 YDEGEE. This CDR3 has 12 residues. CDR3 in amino acids: CASSGGAGEAFF. The CDR3 nucleotides read TGTGCCAGCAGCGGGGGGGCTGGTGAAGCTTTCTTT.

The chain recombines TRBV5-4 with TRBJ2-6; D possibly corresponds to TRBD2 (6 bases). Per germline, CDR1 SGHNT and CDR2 YYREEE (reference sequence). The V end lost 2 bases, the J end lost 4 bases, and 10 bases lay between the germline ends. CDR3 size: 15 residues. The CDR3 DNA reads as TGTGCCAGCAGCTTCGAGGGAGGAGGGGCCAACGTCCTGACTTTC. Residues: CASSFEGGGANVLTF.

The V call is TRBV4-1, the J call TRBJ2-1, with D tentatively TRBD1 (7 bases). Germline CDR1 and CDR2: MGHRA and YSYEKL. The CDR3 runs 16 residues. Trimming took 4 bases from V and 0 from J, leaving 13 bases between them. CDR3 nucleotide sequence: TGCGCCAGCAGCCTCAGGGGGGAGGTCTCCTACAATGAGCAGTTCTTC. Protein sequence: CASSLRGEVSYNEQFF.

The chain couples TRBV9 to TRBJ2-3; 8 nucleotides line up with TRBD2. The V gene's germline CDR1 is SGDLS and CDR2 YYNGEE. J was trimmed by 0 bases and V by 1 base; bases with no gene match: 4. This CDR3 has 16 amino acids. Here the CDR3 reads CASSVIGLASTDTQYF. In DNA, the CDR3 is TGTGCCAGCAGCGTAATTGGACTAGCTAGCACAGATACGCAGTATTTT.

The V and J genes are TRBV7-2 and TRBJ1-3; D gene ambiguous. CDR1 and CDR2 from the germline V gene are SGHTA and FQGNSA. This CDR3 region has 12 residues. With 5 bases removed from V and 8 bases from J, the gap between germline ends came to 10 bases. CDR3 bases: TGTGCCAGCAGCCCACCTGCGGACACCATATATTTT. Protein: CASSPPADTIYF.

CDR3 sequence: CASSLKGLGTFYGYTF. The CDR3 nucleotides read TGTGCCAGCAGCTTAAAGGGTTTGGGGACATTCTATGGCTACACCTTC. The V call is TRBV7-2, the J call TRBJ1-2; TRBD1 might be the D (6 bases). Germline assignment: CDR1 SGHTA and CDR2 FQGNSA. The CDR3 contains 16 residues. Between the trimmed V and J ends, which lost 2 bases and 4 bases, there was a span of 17 bases.

The chain links TRBV28 to TRBJ2-7; 9 bases align to TRBD2. The CDR3 loop spans 16 amino acids. CDR1 and CDR2 from the germline V gene are MDHEN and SYDVKM. J lost 5 bases, V lost 8 bases, and 16 bases had no gene match. CDR3 DNA: TGTGCCAGCGTGACCTTCCCTGCGGGAGGGTCGGACGAGCAGTACTTC. Amino acid sequence: CASVTFPAGGSDEQYF.

The J gene is TRBJ2-1, the V gene TRBV6-4, with 7 bases matching TRBD2. The germline V gene has CDR1 MRHNA and CDR2 SNTAGT. V lost 5 bases and J lost 8; bases outside the gene matches: 6. The CDR3 covers 13 residues. This chain's CDR3 is CASSLTAGYEQFF. Written as DNA, the CDR3 is TGTGCCAGCAGTCTCACAGCGGGATATGAGCAGTTCTTC.

The chain couples TRBV30 to TRBJ2-7; no firm D call. Per the germline V gene, CDR1 is GTSNPN and CDR2 is SVGIG (reference sequence). Trimming shortened V by 2 bases and J by 0 bases, and 11 bases separated the two germline ends. The CDR3 covers 14 residues. As DNA, the CDR3 is TGTGCCTGGAGTCGCCAGTCTGGCTCCTACGAGCAGTACTTC. Translation gives CAWSRQSGSYEQYF.

The chain couples TRBV27 to TRBJ1-1, with 7 bases identical to TRBD1. There are 17 residues in the CDR3. V lost 0 bases, J lost 3 bases, and 10 bases stayed unmatched. Germline V lookup: CDR1 MNHEY, CDR2 SMNVEV (reference sequence). CDR3 amino acids: CASSLSPQTGPDTEAFF. CDR3 bases: TGTGCCAGCAGTTTATCCCCTCAGACAGGGCCAGACACTGAAGCTTTCTTT.

The chain employs TRBV7-9 and TRBJ1-1; 8 bases line up with TRBD1. This CDR3 has 14 amino acids. Germline loops: CDR1 SEHNR, CDR2 FQNEAQ (reference sequence). J lost 4 bases, V lost 4 bases, and 5 bases had no gene match. The CDR3 region is CASSYVTGGTEAFF. CDR3 bases: TGTGCCAGCAGCTATGTAACAGGGGGCACTGAAGCTTTCTTT.

V and J are TRBV6-5 and TRBJ2-3; 9 bases map to TRBD1. Germline CDR1 and CDR2: MNHEY and SVGAGI. The length of the CDR3 is 15 residues. V gave up 6 bases and J gave up 3 bases; unmatched junction bases: 7. CDR3 DNA: TGTGCCAGCAGGAGGGCACAGGGGGCAACAGATACGCAGTATTTT. Translated: CASRRAQGATDTQYF.